A selection of T cell receptor beta chains follows, all from one sample in a study of identical twins. TCRdb re-called the 5' RACE reads through MiXCR, storing one row per CDR3 protein. This table holds a few hundred thousand distinct CDR3 sequences, roughly 8% found once. The same sample was also studied in work on yellow fever vaccine responses in identical twins.

The specimen was CD8+ T cells sorted from blood. These receptors were obtained from a woman aged 18-29 years in good health. The CDR3 runs from the conserved cysteine through the conserved F or W. The D gene is left open where the match is weak. Not every row has a clone size; where given, it reads once, few, many or a size class.

many,TRBJ2-1,TRBV24-1,.,TGTGCCACCAGTGATCAATTGACAGACAATGAGCAGTTCTTC,CATSDQLTDNEQFF
.,TRBJ2-7,TRBV2,.,TGTGCCAGCAGGGAGAGAAACGAGCAGTACTTC,CASRERNEQYF
.,TRBJ1-2,TRBV4-1,.,TGCGCCAGCAGCCAAGTATCACCACTCTTTGGCTACACCTTC,CASSQVSPLFGYTF
.,TRBJ2-7,TRBV7-8,.,TGTGCCAGCAGCACGGAAAATGAGGAGCAGTACTTC,CASSTENEEQYF
few,TRBJ2-6,TRBV3-1,.,TGTGCCAGCAGTCGAACCGGGACGGACTACTCTGGGGCCAACGTCCTGACTTTC,CASSRTGTDYSGANVLTF
many,TRBJ2-6,TRBV5-1,.,TGCGCCAGCAGCTCGCGGGACAGTTCGTTGAGCTCTGGGGCCAACGTCCTGACTTTC,CASSSRDSSLSSGANVLTF
.,TRBJ2-5,TRBV27,TRBD2,TGTGCCAGCAGTTTAGTCCAGCGGGGGGTACGGCAAGAGACCCAGTACTTC,CASSLVQRGVRQETQYF
few,TRBJ2-7,TRBV27,.,TGTGCCAGCAGTATATCCGGGTCCCACGAGCAGTACTTC,CASSISGSHEQYF
few,TRBJ2-1,TRBV24-1,TRBD1,TGTGCCACCAGTGATTTGAGGGACAGGGAGGGGTACAATGAGCAGTTCTTC,CATSDLRDREGYNEQFF
many,TRBJ2-2,TRBV29-1,.,TGCAGCGTCCCCAACGGGGGCGGGGAGCTGTTTTTT,CSVPNGGGELFF
.,TRBJ2-1,TRBV12-3/TRBV12-4,TRBD1,TGTGCCGACTCTTTTGGGACAGGGGGTAATGAGCAGTTCTTC,CADSFGTGGNEQFF
many,TRBJ2-1,TRBV4-3,.,TGCGCCAGCAGCCAAGATGCGGCCCGGGTCTACAATGAGCAGTTCTTC,CASSQDAARVYNEQFF
.,TRBJ2-7,TRBV6-1,TRBD1,TGTGCCAGCAAGGGACAGGGGGCCTACGAGCAGTACTTC,CASKGQGAYEQYF
.,TRBJ1-2,TRBV29-1,.,TGCAGCGTTCCCGGCTATGGCTACACCTTC,CSVPGYGYTF
.,TRBJ2-3,TRBV5-5,.,TGTGCCAGCAGCCCGCCGGCAGAGCCGGATACGCAGTATTTT,CASSPPAEPDTQYF
.,TRBJ2-5,TRBV27,.,TGTGCCAGCAGTTTAGAGGGACTCCCGCAAGAGACCCAGTACTTC,CASSLEGLPQETQYF
many,TRBJ2-1,TRBV15,TRBD1,TGTGCCACCAGCGGAGACAGGGGATACAATGAGCAGTTCTTC,CATSGDRGYNEQFF
few,TRBJ2-7,TRBV7-9,TRBD2,TGTGCCAGCAGCCCCCGGTCTGCGGGGGAAAACTCCTACGAGCAGTACTTC,CASSPRSAGENSYEQYF
many,TRBJ2-2,TRBV12-3/TRBV12-4,TRBD2,TGTGCCAGCAGCCGGCCGGGACTAGCGGGATCGGGCGGGGAGCTGTTTTTT,CASSRPGLAGSGGELFF
.,TRBJ2-7,TRBV3-1,.,TGTGCCACCTGCCGAGCCCTTGGACAGATGTTGGAGCAGTACTTC,CATCRALGQMLEQYF
many,TRBJ1-3,TRBV10-3,.,TGTGCCGCGTTTACCGGCGCGGGAAACACCATATATTTT,CAAFTGAGNTIYF
.,TRBJ2-7,TRBV20-1,.,TGCAGTGCTAGAGACCCCTTTACAGGGTCCCTGATCGGCGAGCAGTACTTC,CSARDPFTGSLIGEQYF
many,TRBJ2-1,TRBV27,TRBD1,TGTGCCAGCAGTTTAGTACAGGGGGCACTTGAGCAGTTCTTC,CASSLVQGALEQFF
.,TRBJ2-6,TRBV20-1,.,TGCAGTGCTAGACAACGTTCGTTCTCTGGGGCCAACGTCCTGACTTTC,CSARQRSFSGANVLTF
few,TRBJ2-3,TRBV2,TRBD2,TGTGCCAGCAGGGAGGTAGCGGGGGGCACAGATACGCAGTATTTT,CASREVAGGTDTQYF
few,TRBJ2-7,TRBV28,TRBD1,TGTGCCAGCAGGCGGGACAGGTACGAGCAGTACTTC,CASRRDRYEQYF
many,TRBJ2-7,TRBV29-1,.,TGCAGCGTTGAATCAGGGGGGTCCTACGAGCAGTACTTC,CSVESGGSYEQYF
many,TRBJ2-7,TRBV4-1,.,TGCGCCAGCAGCCTAGCTATGAACTACGAGCAGTACTTC,CASSLAMNYEQYF
many,TRBJ2-7,TRBV29-1,TRBD2,TGCAGCGTGGGACTAGCGGGGACCTACGAGCAGTACTTC,CSVGLAGTYEQYF
.,TRBJ2-5,TRBV12-3/TRBV12-4,.,TGTGCCAGCAGTTTAGCTGGGTCCACCCAGTACTTC,CASSLAGSTQYF
few,TRBJ2-7,TRBV5-1,TRBD2,TGCGCCAGCAGCTTGGATGTAGCGGGGGGGGCGAGCTCCTACGAGCAGTACTTC,CASSLDVAGGASSYEQYF
many,TRBJ2-2,TRBV25-1,.,TGTGCCAGCAGTGAATCAGGGGAAACCGGGGAGCTGTTTTTT,CASSESGETGELFF
few,TRBJ1-5,TRBV6-2/TRBV6-3,.,TGTGCCAGCAGTTACTGGGGGCTCAATCGGGATCAGCCCCAGCATTTT,CASSYWGLNRDQPQHF
.,TRBJ2-7,TRBV12-3/TRBV12-4,TRBD1,TGTGCCAGCAGCAACCAGGGGGAGCTACGAGGGCAGTACTTC,CASSNQGELRGQYF
medium-sized,TRBJ2-1,TRBV11-2,TRBD2,TGTGCCAGCACCTTAACTAGCGGTTACAATGAGCAGTTCTTC,CASTLTSGYNEQFF
.,TRBJ2-3,TRBV7-9,TRBD2,TGTGCCAGCAGCCCCTTGGGACTAGCGGACACAGATACGCAGTATTTT,CASSPLGLADTDTQYF
.,TRBJ2-7,TRBV11-2,TRBD2,TGTGCCAGCAGCCTCCCCACTAGCGGGGGGGCCTACGAGCAGTACTTC,CASSLPTSGGAYEQYF
many,TRBJ2-7,TRBV15,TRBD2,TGTGCCACCAGCCCTAGCGGGGGCTACGAGCAGTACTTC,CATSPSGGYEQYF
.,TRBJ2-1,TRBV29-1,.,TGCAGCGTTGAAGAGCCTGACAGATCCATCCCTTACAATGAGCAGTTCTTC,CSVEEPDRSIPYNEQFF
many,TRBJ2-5,TRBV20-1,.,TGCAGTGCTAGAGATGTTAAACAGGGGACTCAAGAGACCCAGTACTTC,CSARDVKQGTQETQYF
few,TRBJ2-1,TRBV24-1,.,TGTGCCACCGGTGGGGGACCCGATGAGCAGTTCTTC,CATGGGPDEQFF